This is a list of T cell receptor beta chains from one sample in a study of blood T cell repertoires in COVID-19. The assay was immunoSEQ multiplex PCR, and TCRdb's table has in-frame clones only and misses some. The sample records about 110,000 clones, roughly 80% being singletons. Sequenced input: peripheral blood. Receptor source: a human donor in a cohort sampled during active or convalescent COVID-19. The CDR3 runs from the conserved cysteine through the conserved F or W. A D gene is named only where the DNA matches it firmly. The size of a clone is reported for some rows only, either as once, few or many, or as a class for expanded clones.

J gene | clone size | V gene | D gene | CDR3 protein | CDR3 DNA
TRBJ2-5 | NA | TRBV7-2 | TRBD2 | CASSFGLAGARETQYF | TGTGCCAGCAGCTTTGGACTAGCGGGGGCCAGGGAGACCCAGTACTTC
TRBJ1-1 | NA | TRBV14 | TRBD1 | CASSQGTGLQAFF | TGTGCCAGCAGCCAAGGGACAGGGCTTCAAGCTTTCTTT
TRBJ1-1 | NA | TRBV4-2 | TRBD1 | CASSQERWTGPRGTEAFF | TGTGCCAGCAGCCAAGAACGTTGGACAGGGCCGAGGGGCACTGAAGCTTTCTTT
TRBJ2-7 | NA | TRBV6-5 | NA | CASSYSTVNSYEQYF | TGTGCCAGCAGTTACTCGACAGTAAACTCCTACGAGCAGTACTTC
TRBJ2-5 | NA | TRBV9 | TRBD2 | CASSVNRERGDRTETQYF | TGTGCCAGCAGCGTAAATAGGGAGCGGGGGGACCGAACAGAGACCCAGTACTTC
TRBJ1-3 | NA | TRBV18 | NA | CASSPDYSGNTIYF | TGTGCCAGCTCACCAGACTACTCTGGAAACACCATATATTTT
TRBJ1-5 | NA | TRBV6-5 | NA | CASSPRYGGNQPQHF | TGTGCCAGCAGCCCCCGCTACGGGGGAAATCAGCCCCAGCATTTT
TRBJ1-2 | NA | TRBV23-1 | NA | CASPQDSYMFGYTF | TGCGCCAGCCCGCAGGACAGTTATATGTTTGGCTACACCTTC
TRBJ2-1 | NA | TRBV5-1 | TRBD2 | CASSFPSLAGEEQFF | TGCGCCAGCAGCTTCCCTTCACTAGCGGGGGAGGAGCAGTTCTTC
TRBJ2-1 | NA | TRBV5-6 | NA | CASSRRLHEQFF | TGTGCCAGCAGCAGAAGACTACATGAGCAGTTCTTC
TRBJ2-2 | NA | TRBV10-1 | TRBD2 | CASSSGGAGTGELFF | TGCGCCAGCAGTAGCGGGGGGGCCGGGACCGGGGAGCTGTTTTTT
TRBJ1-1 | NA | TRBV19 | NA | CASSIGPGANQAAEAFF | TGTGCCAGTAGTATAGGCCCAGGGGCGAACCAGGCGGCTGAAGCTTTCTTT
TRBJ2-7 | NA | TRBV20-1 | NA | CSASRSKSPYEQYF | TGCAGTGCCAGTCGGTCCAAAAGTCCCTACGAGCAGTACTTC
TRBJ1-1 | NA | TRBV5-4 | NA | CASSLSPGYRTEAFF | TGTGCCAGCAGCTTGAGCCCAGGGTATAGAACTGAAGCTTTCTTT
TRBJ1-4 | once | TRBV7-9 | NA | CASSRGLRSYEKLFF | TGTGCCAGCTCAAGGGGGTTGAGGTCTTATGAAAAACTGTTTTTT
TRBJ1-2 | NA | TRBV19 | TRBD1 | CASSTDRGFNYGYTF | TGTGCCAGTAGTACAGACAGGGGGTTCAACTATGGCTACACCTTC
TRBJ1-5 | few | TRBV7-2 | NA | CASSLYPDGAGQPQHF | TGTGCCAGCAGCCTATACCCGGACGGAGCGGGTCAGCCCCAGCATTTT
TRBJ2-3 | NA | TRBV19 | TRBD2 | CASNPHGGGMRQADTQYF | TGTGCCAGTAACCCTCATGGGGGGGGGATGAGACAAGCAGATACGCAGTATTTT
TRBJ2-5 | NA | TRBV5-4 | TRBD1 | CASMAQGASETQYF | TGTGCCAGCATGGCGCAGGGGGCATCAGAGACCCAGTACTTC
TRBJ2-7 | NA | TRBV7-2 | TRBD2 | CASSLVLGRGSYEQYF | TGTGCCAGCAGCTTGGTGCTCGGGAGGGGCTCCTACGAGCAGTACTTC
TRBJ1-3 | NA | TRBV6-5 | NA | CASRAGVSSGNTIYF | TGTGCCAGCAGGGCAGGGGTCTCGTCTGGAAACACCATATATTTT
TRBJ2-1 | NA | TRBV5-8 | TRBD1 | CASSRRDRGSYNEQFF | TGTGCCAGCAGCCGTAGGGACAGGGGCTCCTACAATGAGCAGTTCTTC
TRBJ2-1 | NA | TRBV19 | NA | CASSIPLPGANEQFF | TGTGCCAGTAGTATCCCACTACCAGGGGCCAATGAGCAGTTCTTC
TRBJ2-7 | once | TRBV13 | NA | CASSRESSYEQYF | TGTGCCAGCAGCCGGGAAAGCTCCTACGAGCAGTACTTC
TRBJ2-1 | NA | TRBV6-5 | NA | CASSYTAYNEQFF | TGTGCCAGCAGTTACACGGCCTACAATGAGCAGTTCTTC
TRBJ1-2 | NA | TRBV19 | NA | CASSPLNGFAGYTF | TGTGCCAGTAGTCCACTAAACGGATTCGCTGGCTACACCTTC
TRBJ2-5 | NA | TRBV6-1 | TRBD2 | CASSEVLAGEETQYF | TGTGCCAGCAGTGAAGTCTTAGCGGGAGAGGAGACCCAGTACTTC
TRBJ2-1 | NA | TRBV11-2 | NA | CASSFDWYSYNEQFF | TGTGCCAGCAGCTTTGACTGGTACTCCTACAATGAGCAGTTCTTC
TRBJ1-3 | once | TRBV10-2 | NA | CASSPGGASGNTIYF | TGCGCCAGCAGCCCCGGGGGAGCCTCTGGAAACACCATATATTTT
TRBJ2-7 | NA | TRBV11-3 | TRBD1 | CASSPDRGPYEQYF | TGTGCCAGCAGCCCCGACAGGGGGCCCTACGAGCAGTACTTC
TRBJ2-1 | NA | TRBV7-9 | TRBD2 | CASSLLTSGGQFF | TGTGCCAGCAGCTTATTGACTAGCGGGGGCCAGTTCTTC
TRBJ1-5 | once | TRBV7-2 | NA | CASSLSGHLEPQHF | TGTGCCAGCAGCTTAAGCGGGCACTTGGAGCCCCAGCATTTT
TRBJ2-2 | NA | TRBV2 | NA | CASRWGPGELFF | TGTGCCAGCCGCTGGGGCCCCGGGGAGCTGTTTTTT
TRBJ1-1 | NA | TRBV18 | NA | CASSPPSTGLNTEAFF | TGTGCCAGCTCACCACCCTCTACAGGTTTGAACACTGAAGCTTTCTTT
TRBJ2-7 | few | TRBV10-2 | TRBD1 | CASRNRTGVGVEQYF | TGCGCCAGCAGGAACAGGACAGGGGTCGGGGTCGAGCAGTACTTC
TRBJ1-1 | NA | TRBV6-2/TRBV6-3 | TRBD1 | CASSGTGVIAAFF | TGTGCCAGCAGTGGGACAGGGGTTATTGCTGCTTTCTTT
TRBJ1-5 | NA | TRBV19 | TRBD1 | CASKWGTGYSNQPQHF | TGTGCCAGTAAGTGGGGGACAGGTTATAGCAATCAGCCCCAGCATTTT
TRBJ2-7 | once | TRBV6-2/TRBV6-3 | NA | CASSYEGYFSYEQYF | TGTGCCAGCAGTTACGAGGGCTACTTCTCCTACGAGCAGTACTTC
TRBJ2-5 | once | TRBV10-3 | TRBD1 | CAIRRDRGGKTQYF | TGTGCCATACGCCGGGACAGGGGCGGGAAGACCCAGTACTTC
TRBJ1-6 | NA | TRBV14 | NA | CASSQSGGNNSPLHF | TGTGCCAGCAGCCAGTCGGGGGGGAATAATTCACCCCTCCACTTT
TRBJ2-6 | NA | TRBV5-1 | TRBD1 | CASSLGGTGVVGANVLTF | TGCGCCAGCAGCTTGGGCGGGACAGGCGTTGTCGGGGCCAACGTCCTGACTTTC
TRBJ2-6 | NA | TRBV6-5 | TRBD1 | CASSFRQGSGANVLTF | TGTGCCAGCAGTTTCCGACAGGGCTCTGGGGCCAACGTCCTGACTTTC
TRBJ1-5 | NA | TRBV5-5 | TRBD1 | CASSQGGQGSSGPQHF | TGTGCCAGCAGCCAGGGGGGACAGGGGAGTTCGGGGCCCCAGCATTTT
TRBJ1-1 | many | TRBV5-1 | TRBD1 | CASSGTGVTEAFF | TGCGCCAGCAGCGGGACAGGGGTAACTGAAGCTTTCTTT
TRBJ2-7 | NA | TRBV6-5 | NA | CASSYSRGAINEQYF | TGTGCCAGCAGTTATAGTCGGGGTGCAATCAACGAGCAGTACTTC
TRBJ2-3 | NA | TRBV10-3 | TRBD2 | CAISGTRGSSSTDTQYF | TGTGCCATCAGCGGGACTAGAGGCTCCTCTAGCACAGATACGCAGTATTTT
TRBJ2-5 | NA | TRBV6-2/TRBV6-3 | TRBD2 | CASSYPRGMVETQYF | TGTGCCAGCAGTTACCCGCGGGGGATGGTGGAGACCCAGTACTTC
TRBJ2-7 | NA | TRBV7-9 | TRBD1 | CASSDYRGRVYEQYF | TGTGCCAGCAGCGATTACAGGGGGCGCGTCTACGAGCAGTACTTC
TRBJ1-1 | NA | TRBV5-1 | TRBD1 | CASSLTGTGGIGAFF | TGCGCCAGCAGCTTGACCGGGACAGGGGGCATAGGGGCTTTCTTT
TRBJ2-7 | NA | TRBV7-2 | TRBD1 | CASSFRTGGSYEQYF | TGTGCCAGCAGCTTTCGGACAGGGGGATCCTACGAGCAGTACTTC
TRBJ2-7 | NA | TRBV18 | TRBD2 | CASSFYSGSSYEQYF | TGTGCCAGCTCATTCTATAGCGGGAGCTCCTACGAGCAGTACTTC
TRBJ1-2 | NA | TRBV19 | TRBD1 | CASSIRTGGDYGYTF | TGTGCCAGTAGTATTCGGACAGGGGGCGACTATGGCTACACCTTC